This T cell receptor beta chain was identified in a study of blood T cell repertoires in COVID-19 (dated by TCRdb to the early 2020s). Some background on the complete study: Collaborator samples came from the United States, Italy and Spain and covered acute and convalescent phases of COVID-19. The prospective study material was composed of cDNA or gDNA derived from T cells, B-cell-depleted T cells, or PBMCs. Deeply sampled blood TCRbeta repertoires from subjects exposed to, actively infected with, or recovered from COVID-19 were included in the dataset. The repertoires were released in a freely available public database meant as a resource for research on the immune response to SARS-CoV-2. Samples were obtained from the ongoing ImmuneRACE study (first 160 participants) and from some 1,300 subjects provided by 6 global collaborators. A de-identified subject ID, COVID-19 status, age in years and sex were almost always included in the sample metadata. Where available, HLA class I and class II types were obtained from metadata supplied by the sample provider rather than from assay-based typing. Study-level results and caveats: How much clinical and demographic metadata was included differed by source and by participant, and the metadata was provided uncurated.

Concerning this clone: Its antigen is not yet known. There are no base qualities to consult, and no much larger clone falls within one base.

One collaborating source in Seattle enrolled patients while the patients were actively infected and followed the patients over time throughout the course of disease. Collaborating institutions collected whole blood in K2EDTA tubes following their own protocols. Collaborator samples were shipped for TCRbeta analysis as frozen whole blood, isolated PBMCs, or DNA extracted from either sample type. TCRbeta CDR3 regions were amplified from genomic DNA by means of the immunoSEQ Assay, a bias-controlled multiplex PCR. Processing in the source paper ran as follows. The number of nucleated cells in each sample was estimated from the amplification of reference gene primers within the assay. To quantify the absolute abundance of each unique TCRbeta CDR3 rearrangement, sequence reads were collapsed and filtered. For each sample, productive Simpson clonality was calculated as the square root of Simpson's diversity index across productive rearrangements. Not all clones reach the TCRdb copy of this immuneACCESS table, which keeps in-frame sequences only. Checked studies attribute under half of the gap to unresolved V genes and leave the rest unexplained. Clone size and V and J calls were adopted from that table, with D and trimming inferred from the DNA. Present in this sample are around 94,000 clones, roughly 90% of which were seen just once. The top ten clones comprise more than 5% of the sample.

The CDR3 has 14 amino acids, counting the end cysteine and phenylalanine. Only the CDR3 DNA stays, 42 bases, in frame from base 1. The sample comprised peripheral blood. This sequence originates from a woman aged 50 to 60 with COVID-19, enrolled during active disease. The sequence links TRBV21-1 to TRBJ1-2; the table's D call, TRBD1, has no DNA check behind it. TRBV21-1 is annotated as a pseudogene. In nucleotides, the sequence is TGTGCCAGCAGCAAAGCTCGTTACAGGGACGGCTACACCTTC. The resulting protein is CASSKARYRDGYTF.